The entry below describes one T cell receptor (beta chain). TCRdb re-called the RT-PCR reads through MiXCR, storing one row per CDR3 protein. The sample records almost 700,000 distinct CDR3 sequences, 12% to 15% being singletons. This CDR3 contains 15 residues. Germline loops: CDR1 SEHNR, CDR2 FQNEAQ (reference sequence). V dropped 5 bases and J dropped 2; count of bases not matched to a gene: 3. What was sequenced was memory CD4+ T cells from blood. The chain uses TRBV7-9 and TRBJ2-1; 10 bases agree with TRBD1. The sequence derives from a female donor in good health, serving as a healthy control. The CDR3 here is CASSRDRGTYNEQFF. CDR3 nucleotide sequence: TGTGCCAGCAGCAGGGACAGGGGCACCTACAATGAGCAGTTCTTC. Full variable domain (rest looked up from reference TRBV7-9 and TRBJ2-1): DTGVSQNPRHKITKRGQNVTFRCDPISEHNRLYWYRQTLGQGPEFLTYFQNEAQLEKSRLLSDRFSAERPKGSFSTLEIQRTEQGDSAMYLCASSRDRGTYNEQFFGPGTRLTVL.